Listed here is a single TCR beta chain. The sample originates from a study of Ad26.COV2.S vaccination and SARS-CoV-2 variants. Using immunoSEQ multiplex PCR, the repertoire was profiled, and TCRdb retains in-frame clones only, with some absent. Altogether approximately 460,000 clones are present, 70% to 90% being singletons, with the ten largest covering about 1.5%. Regarding treatment: some 20 received Ad26.COV2.S at low or high dose, single or two shots; 5 received placebo; per-sample allocation not given. Specimens were obtained on day 63 following the first vaccine or placebo injection. Germline V lookup: CDR1 MNHEY, CDR2 SVGAGI. The CDR3 is made up of 14 amino acids. Trimming took off 5 bases at V and 1 base at J, with 11 bases between the two ends.

The receptor was derived from a person between 18 and 60 years old who received the Ad26.COV2.S COVID-19 vaccine or a placebo. The rearrangement links TRBV6-5 to TRBJ1-1; possibly TRBD1 for D (5 bases). The material sequenced was peripheral blood, taken in a trial of Ad26.COV2.S vaccine versus placebo. This CDR3 reads CASSPLGGNTEAFF. The CDR3 DNA is TGTGCCAGCAGTCCCCTCGGGGGGAACACTGAAGCTTTCTTT.